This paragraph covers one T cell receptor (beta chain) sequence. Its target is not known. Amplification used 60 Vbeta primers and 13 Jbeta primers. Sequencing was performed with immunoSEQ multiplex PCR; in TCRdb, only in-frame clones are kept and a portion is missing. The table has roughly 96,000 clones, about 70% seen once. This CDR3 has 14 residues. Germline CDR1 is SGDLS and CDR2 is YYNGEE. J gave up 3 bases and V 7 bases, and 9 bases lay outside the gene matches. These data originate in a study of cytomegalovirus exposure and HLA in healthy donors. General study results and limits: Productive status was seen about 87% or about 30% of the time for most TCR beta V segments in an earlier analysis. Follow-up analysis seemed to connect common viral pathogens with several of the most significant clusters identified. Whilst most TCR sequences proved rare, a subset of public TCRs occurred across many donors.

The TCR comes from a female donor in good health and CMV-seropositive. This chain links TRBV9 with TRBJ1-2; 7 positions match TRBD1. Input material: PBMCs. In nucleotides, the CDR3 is TGTGCCAGCGCCCGGACAGGTTCTTACTATGGCTACACCTTC. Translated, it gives CASARTGSYYGYTF.